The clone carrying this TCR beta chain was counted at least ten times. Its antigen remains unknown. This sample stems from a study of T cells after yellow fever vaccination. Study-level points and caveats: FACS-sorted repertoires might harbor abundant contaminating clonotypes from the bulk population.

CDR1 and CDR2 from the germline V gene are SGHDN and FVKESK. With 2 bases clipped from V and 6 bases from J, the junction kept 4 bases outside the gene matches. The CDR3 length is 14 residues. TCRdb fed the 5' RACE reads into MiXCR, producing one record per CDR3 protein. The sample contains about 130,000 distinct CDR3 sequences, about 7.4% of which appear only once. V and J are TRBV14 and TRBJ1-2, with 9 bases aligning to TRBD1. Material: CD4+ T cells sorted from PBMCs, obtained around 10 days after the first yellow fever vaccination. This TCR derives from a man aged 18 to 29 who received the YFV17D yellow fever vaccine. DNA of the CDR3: TGTGCCAGCAGCCAACAACAGGGGGCGGATGGCTACACCTTC. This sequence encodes CASSQQQGADGYTF.